Listed here is a single T cell receptor (beta chain). The antigen is undetermined. The data stem from a study of vaccination and CD4 T cells after COVID-19. For the study at large: Convalescent patients gave post-COVID blood a median approximately 94 days post-diagnosis, range 35 to 161. The authors exposed cells to overlapping spike peptides derived from SARS-CoV-2, HCoV-NL63, HCoV-OC43 and HCoV-229E.

Sequencing of cultured CD4+ T cell DNA used the Oncomine TCR Beta short-read assay. TCRdb passed the PCR reads through MiXCR, listing each CDR3 protein once. The sample has 7,500 to 10,000 distinct CDR3 sequences, 15% to 25% seen once. Germline V gene sequence: CDR1 DFQATT, CDR2 SNEGSKA (reference sequence). The germline V and J ends were trimmed by 5 bases and 7 bases, with 15 bases remaining between them. The CDR3 is 12 residues long. Treatment meaning: roughly ten-day PBMC culture with coronavirus spike peptide pools or control peptides (ViraFEST assay). ViraFEST stimulated the growth of antigen-specific T cells using peptide pools and subsequently profiled their TCRs by sequencing.

The source is a human donor who had recovered from COVID-19. This chain joins TRBV20-1 and TRBJ2-7; D possibly uses TRBD1 or TRBD2 (5 bases each). The source material was CD4+ T cells from blood, cultured in vitro, sampled after SARS-CoV-2 vaccination. The CDR3 region is CSASGTRAEQYF. CDR3 in DNA: TGCAGTGCTTCCGGGACCAGGGCGGAGCAGTACTTC.